A single sample is the source of the 31 T cell receptor beta chains below, sequenced in a study of cytomegalovirus exposure and HLA in healthy donors. Amplification used 60 Vbeta primers and 13 Jbeta primers. The repertoire was sequenced with immunoSEQ multiplex PCR; TCRdb's copy has only in-frame clones and lacks some. The top ten hold roughly 2.1% of the sample, which has some 210,000 clones, 77% seen once. Sequencing was done on a sample of PBMCs. These receptors came from a woman between 25 and 40 years old in good health and CMV-seropositive.

This clone was observed a handful of times. The chain recombines TRBV29-1 with TRBJ1-5; possibly TRBD1 for D (5 bases). The CDR3 is 13 amino acids. Germline values: CDR1 SQVTM, CDR2 ANQGSEA. Deletions cut 4 bases from V and 6 bases from J, with 13 bases between. CDR3: CSVGATAGQPQHF. CDR3 in DNA: TGCAGCGTTGGAGCGACAGCGGGTCAGCCCCAGCATTTT. Variable domain in full (rest from reference TRBV29-1 and TRBJ1-5): SAVISQKPSRDICQRGTSLTIQCQVDSQVTMMFWYRQQPGQSLTLIATANQGSEATYESGFVIDKFPISRPNLTFSTLTVSNMSPEDSSIYLCSVGATAGQPQHFGDGTRLSIL.

The genes are TRBV7-9 and TRBJ2-2, with D possibly being TRBD2 (5 bases). Germline lookup yields CDR1 SEHNR and CDR2 FQNEAQ (reference sequence). CDR3 length: 16 residues. V was cut by 2 bases and J by 2 bases, with 12 bases left in between. The CDR3: CASSLLAPINTGELFF. The CDR3 nucleotides read TGTGCCAGCAGCTTATTAGCGCCCATTAACACCGGGGAGCTGTTTTTT.

The genes are TRBV5-8 and TRBJ2-3, with 11 bases that match TRBD2. The germline CDR1 and CDR2 sequences are SGHTS and YDEGEE. The CDR3 totals 18 residues. After removal of 0 bases from V and 0 bases from J, the junction contained 6 bases not matched to a gene. DNA for the CDR3: TGTGCCAGCAGCTTGGCTCATCGGACTAGCGGGAGCACAGATACGCAGTATTTT. It translates to CASSLAHRTSGSTDTQYF.

V gene TRBV7-6 combines with J gene TRBJ2-6; 7 nucleotides line up with TRBD2. Germline loops: CDR1 SGHVS, CDR2 FNYEAQ. This CDR3 has 19 residues. The ends lost 3 bases at V and 0 bases at J; junction bases unmatched: 11. The CDR3 sequence: CASSFAGEAISSGANVLTF. The CDR3, as DNA: TGTGCCAGCAGCTTCGCGGGGGAGGCAATTAGCTCTGGGGCCAACGTCCTGACTTTC.

For the CDR3, the DNA is TGTGCCAGCGGGGACTTCGGGTTCACAGATACGCAGTATTTT. Its translation is CASGDFGFTDTQYF. The chain combines TRBV27 with TRBJ2-3; a possible D gene is TRBD2 (6 bases). V lost 8 bases and J 2 bases, leaving 14 bases between the germline ends. The CDR3 covers 14 residues. Looked up from germline, CDR1 is MNHEY and CDR2 is SMNVEV (reference sequence).

The chain links TRBV19 to TRBJ2-7; a weak D match, TRBD2 (5 bases). This CDR3 spans 14 amino acids. Germline assignment: CDR1 LNHDA and CDR2 SQIVND (reference sequence). The V gene lost 4 bases and the J gene lost 3 bases, with 13 bases spanning the gap. CDR3 amino acids: CASSRRGLRYEQYF. CDR3 in DNA: TGTGCCAGTAGTAGACGAGGGCTCCGCTACGAGCAGTACTTC.

The chain combines TRBV5-1 with TRBJ2-5; D gene uncertain. CDR1 is SGHRS and CDR2 is YFSETQ in the germline V gene. The V end was cut by 3 bases, the J end by 2 bases, with 11 bases between. The CDR3 has 14 residues. In nucleotides, the CDR3 is TGCGCCAGCAGCTCGAACGGAGTACAAGAGACCCAGTACTTC. Its translation: CASSSNGVQETQYF.

The rearrangement uses TRBV29-1 and TRBJ2-7, with TRBD2 as a possible D gene (6 bases). The CDR3 has 14 amino acids. The germline CDR1 and CDR2 sequences are SQVTM and ANQGSEA. The V end was cut by 5 bases, the J end by 0 bases, with 14 bases between. As DNA, the CDR3 is TGCAGCGTTAGGCGGGGTGATAGCTCCTACGAGCAGTACTTC. It encodes CSVRRGDSSYEQYF.

V usage is TRBV20-1 and J usage is TRBJ2-1, with TRBD2 matching over 8 bases. CDR3 size: 11 residues. Losses at the gene ends were 0 bases for V and 16 bases for J; bases not matched to a gene: 5. Germline V gene data show CDR1 as DFQATT and CDR2 as SNEGSKA (reference sequence). In DNA, the CDR3 is TGCAGTGCTAGAGATAGTAGCGGGGCATTCTTC. Its translation: CSARDSSGAFF.

The genes are TRBV19 and TRBJ2-5, with TRBD1 matching 8 bases. This CDR3 is built from 14 residues. Trimming took 7 bases from V and 0 from J; bases not matched to a gene: 4. Germline CDR1 is LNHDA and CDR2 is SQIVND (reference sequence). CDR3 protein: CASIRDRYQETQYF. The CDR3 region has the DNA TGTGCCAGTATTCGGGACAGGTACCAAGAGACCCAGTACTTC.

Concerning this clone: One junction end disagrees with the germline gene, perhaps due to a read error. This chain joins TRBV7-9 and TRBJ2-7; D is ambiguous. CDR3 length: 12 amino acids. Germline V gives CDR1 SEHNR, CDR2 FQNEAQ (reference sequence). The CDR3 loop reads CSSSLDGPEQYF. The CDR3 DNA is TGTTCCAGCAGCTTAGACGGTCCGGAGCAGTACTTC.

This clone occurred once. The chain combines TRBV6-1 with TRBJ1-5; tentative D call: TRBD1 (6 bases). The V gene's germline CDR1 is MNHNS and CDR2 SASEGT. CDR3 size: 14 residues. The ends were cut back, 7 bases at V and 4 bases at J, with 14 bases in the middle. The CDR3 nucleotides read TGTGCCAGCACCCACAGGGAGGGGAATCAGCCCCAGCATTTT. It codes for CASTHREGNQPQHF.

The sample holds a few counts of this clone. V is TRBV18 and J is TRBJ1-1; TRBD1 matches 7 bases. The CDR3 spans 13 residues. The germline V gene encodes CDR1 KGHSH and CDR2 LQKENI. With 2 bases clipped from V and 6 bases from J, the junction kept 3 bases outside the gene matches. CDR3 protein: CASSPGQGAEAFF. The CDR3, as DNA: TGTGCCAGCTCACCAGGGCAGGGGGCTGAAGCTTTCTTT.

This chain uses TRBV28 with TRBJ2-3, with 9 nucleotides matching TRBD2. The CDR3 length is 16 residues. With 5 bases clipped from V and 2 bases from J, the junction kept 8 bases outside the gene matches. Germline CDR1 and CDR2: MDHEN and SYDVKM. The CDR3 reads CASSSGGRGDTDTQYF. The CDR3 nucleotides are TGTGCCAGCAGTAGTGGCGGGAGGGGTGACACAGATACGCAGTATTTT.

The chain uses TRBV9 and TRBJ1-1; TRBD1 matches at 7 bases. The CDR3 totals 13 residues. With 3 bases clipped from V and 7 bases from J, the junction kept 6 bases outside the gene matches. CDR1 and CDR2 from the germline V gene are SGDLS and YYNGEE. CDR3 coding DNA: TGTGCCAGCAGCGCCGGGACAGCAGGTGAAGCTTTCTTT. Translated, it gives CASSAGTAGEAFF. The full variable domain, rest sourced from reference TRBV9 and TRBJ1-1, is DSGVTQTPKHLITATGQRVTLRCSPRSGDLSVYWYQQSLDQGLQFLIQYYNGEERAKGNILERFSAQQFPDLHSELNLSSLELGDSALYFCASSAGTAGEAFFGQGTRLTVV.

CDR3 nucleotide sequence: TGTGCCAGCAGCTTGGGCGGGCGGCAAGAGACCCAGTACTTC. It is translated as CASSLGGRQETQYF. This rearrangement joins TRBV5-4 to TRBJ2-5; D might be TRBD2 (5 bases). Between the trimmed V and J ends, which lost 0 bases and 2 bases, there was a span of 8 bases. CDR1 is SGHNT and CDR2 is YYREEE in the germline V gene (reference sequence). The CDR3 contains 14 residues.

The rearrangement joins TRBV5-1 to TRBJ1-1; D gene ambiguous. This CDR3 is built from 12 residues. CDR1 and CDR2 from the germline V gene are SGHRS and YFSETQ. V was clipped by 7 bases and J by 1 base, with 8 bases between them. The CDR3 sequence is CASRETNTEAFF. CDR3 DNA sequence: TGCGCCAGCCGGGAAACGAACACTGAAGCTTTCTTT.

This clone has a single count. The rearrangement links TRBV5-6 to TRBJ2-2; 8 positions match TRBD1. The CDR3 runs to 16 residues. From germline, CDR1 is SGHDT and CDR2 YYEEEE. The V gene end was trimmed by 4 bases and the J gene end by 4 bases; junction bases not matched to a gene: 9. CDR3 nucleotides: TGTGCCAGCAGCCTAGGGACAGGTCGTGGCACCGGGGAGCTGTTTTTT. This translates into CASSLGTGRGTGELFF.

Written as DNA, the CDR3 is TGTGCCAGCAGCTTTGACAGGAGCTCCTACAATGAGCAGTTCTTC. This codes for CASSFDRSSYNEQFF. The rearrangement joins TRBV7-3 to TRBJ2-1, with D possibly matching TRBD1 (6 bases). The germline V and J ends were trimmed by 3 bases and 0 bases, with 9 bases remaining between them. There are 15 residues in the CDR3. Germline V CDR1 and CDR2: SGHTA, FQGTGA. Together with reference TRBV7-3 and TRBJ2-1, the CDR3 gives the full variable domain: GAGVSQTPSNKVTEKGKYVELRCDPISGHTALYWYRQSLGQGPEFLIYFQGTGAADDSGLPNDRFFAVRPEGSVSTLKIQRTERGDSAVYLCASSFDRSSYNEQFFGPGTRLTVL.

The DNA of the CDR3 is TGTGCCAGCAGTCAAATCACAGATACGCAGTATTTT. This codes for CASSQITDTQYF. The chain has TRBV28 and TRBJ2-3; D is ambiguous. The V gene lost 5 bases and the J gene lost 2 bases, with 5 bases spanning the gap. The CDR3 consists of 12 residues. CDR1 is MDHEN, CDR2 SYDVKM, per germline.

This chain links TRBV7-6 with TRBJ2-5; D perhaps matches TRBD1 (5 bases). The ends were cut back, 7 bases at V and 2 bases at J, with 8 bases in the middle. The CDR3 has 12 residues. Germline-derived CDR1 and CDR2 are SGHVS and FNYEAQ. CDR3 region: CASKAGQETQYF. The CDR3 region has the DNA TGTGCCAGCAAGGCAGGGCAAGAGACCCAGTACTTC. Full variable domain (rest looked up from reference TRBV7-6 and TRBJ2-5): GAGVSQSPRYKVTKRGQDVALRCDPISGHVSLYWYRQALGQGPEFLTYFNYEAQQDKSGLPNDRFSAERPEGSISTLTIQRTEQRDSAMYRCASKAGQETQYFGPGTRLLVL.

This chain uses TRBV18 with TRBJ1-4; 7 nucleotides agree with TRBD1. There are 14 residues in the CDR3. Per germline, CDR1 KGHSH and CDR2 LQKENI. V dropped 3 bases and J dropped 7; count of bases not matched to a gene: 5. Here the CDR3 reads CASSPGQRSEKLFF. CDR3 nucleotide sequence: TGTGCCAGCTCACCGGGACAGAGAAGTGAAAAACTGTTTTTT.

The chain is built from TRBV19 and TRBJ1-6; TRBD1 matches at 7 bases. The CDR3 has 15 amino acids. The junction had 13 bases not matched to a gene; V was cut back by 10 bases and J by 7 bases. The germline gives CDR1 LNHDA, CDR2 SQIVND (reference sequence). CDR3 in amino acids: CATKSPAGGNSPLHF. The CDR3 bases are TGTGCCACCAAATCTCCGGCAGGGGGGAATTCACCCCTCCACTTT.

The V call is TRBV18, the J call TRBJ1-4, with D perhaps matching TRBD1 (5 bases). The V end was cut by 2 bases, the J end by 4 bases, with 11 bases between. The CDR3 length is 15 residues. CDR1 and CDR2 (germline): KGHSH, LQKENI. CDR3 DNA sequence: TGTGCCAGCTCACCAGACGACAGACGTAATGAAAAACTGTTTTTT. It encodes CASSPDDRRNEKLFF.

The table lists this clone with a count of one. The gene calls are TRBV30 and TRBJ1-1, with D unclear. CDR1 and CDR2 from the germline V gene are GTSNPN and SVGIG (reference sequence). Trimming removed 8 bases from V and 0 bases from J, with 10 bases in between. The CDR3 has 12 residues. The CDR3 sequence is CAPRGLNTEAFF. The CDR3 DNA reads as TGTGCCCCACGCGGCTTGAACACTGAAGCTTTCTTT. The whole variable domain, remainder taken from reference TRBV30 and TRBJ1-1, is SQTIHQWPATLVQPVGSPLSLECTVEGTSNPNLYWYRQAAGRGLQLLFYSVGIGQISSEVPQNLSASRPQDRQFILSSKKLLLSDSGFYLCAPRGLNTEAFFGQGTRLTVV.

This clone was detected only a few times. The chain couples TRBV29-1 to TRBJ2-7; the D gene is possibly TRBD1 (5 bases). The CDR3 extends over 12 amino acids. Germline V lookup: CDR1 SQVTM, CDR2 ANQGSEA. Trimming removed 6 bases at V and 5 bases at J, with 14 bases between. The CDR3 DNA sequence: TGCAGCGTCCGAAGGGGCAACCACGAGCAGTACTTC. This translates into CSVRRGNHEQYF.

The chain uses TRBV5-6 and TRBJ1-5, with no clear D. Germline CDR1 is SGHDT and CDR2 is YYEEEE. Trimming took off 4 bases at V and 2 bases at J, with 19 bases between the two ends. The CDR3 runs 17 residues. The CDR3 bases are TGTGCCAGCAGCCTATGGGCTGAGGGATTTGGCAATCAGCCCCAGCATTTT. Amino acid sequence: CASSLWAEGFGNQPQHF.

Here the CDR3 reads CASSAPADRGEKLFF. The CDR3, as DNA: TGTGCCAGCAGTGCGCCTGCCGACAGGGGTGAAAAACTGTTTTTT. V usage is TRBV2 and J usage is TRBJ1-4, with 8 bases that match TRBD1. The CDR3 is 15 amino acids. CDR1 and CDR2 (germline): SNHLY, FYNNEI. V dropped 4 bases and J dropped 7; count of bases not matched to a gene: 8.

The J gene is TRBJ2-7, the V gene TRBV28, with a weak D call TRBD1 (6 bases). This CDR3 contains 15 residues. From germline, CDR1 is MDHEN and CDR2 SYDVKM. The ends were cut back, 3 bases at V and 3 bases at J, with 15 bases in the middle. The CDR3 DNA reads TGTGCCAGCAGTTTCATTCAGGGGCGCTTCTACGAGCAGTACTTC. Translation: CASSFIQGRFYEQYF.

V gene TRBV6-6 combines with J gene TRBJ1-4; D is uncertain. Germline loops: CDR1 MNHNY, CDR2 SVGAGI (reference sequence). CDR3 length equals 16 residues. V was trimmed by 0 bases and J by 5 bases, leaving 13 bases between them. The CDR3 DNA reads TGTGCCAGCAGTTACTCAGTTCCGCAGGCCAATGAAAAACTGTTTTTT. This codes for CASSYSVPQANEKLFF.

The V call is TRBV18, the J call TRBJ2-2, with D possibly TRBD1 on 5 matching bases. The CDR3 runs 14 residues. Trimming stripped 3 bases from V and 4 bases from J, with 9 bases between. Germline V gene lookup returns CDR1 KGHSH and CDR2 LQKENI. CDR3 amino acids: CASSPRQSTGELFF. The CDR3 coding sequence is TGTGCCAGCTCACCGCGACAGAGCACCGGGGAGCTGTTTTTT.